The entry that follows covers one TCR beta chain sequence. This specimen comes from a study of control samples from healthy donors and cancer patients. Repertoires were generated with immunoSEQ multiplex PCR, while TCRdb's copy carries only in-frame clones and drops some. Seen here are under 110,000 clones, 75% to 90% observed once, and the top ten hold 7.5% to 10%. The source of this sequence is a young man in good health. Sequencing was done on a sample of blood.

CDR3 coding DNA: TGTGCCACCAGCAGAGGCCGAATAGACAGGAACAATCAGCCCCAGCATTTT. It specifies CATSRGRIDRNNQPQHF. V usage is TRBV15 and J usage is TRBJ1-5; D perhaps matches TRBD1 (6 bases). V lost 1 base and J 3 bases, leaving 16 bases between the germline ends. Germline CDR1 reads LNHNV; CDR2 reads YYDKDF (reference sequence). The CDR3 runs 17 residues.